The TCR beta chain described here comes from a study of T-cell reconstitution after alpha-beta-depleted transplantation in children. Broader study findings: Reportedly, alpha-beta T cells present about two months post-transplant originated from several hundred expanded clones of graft origin. The high TCRbeta diversity at day 60 in some patients came from surviving recipient T cells and thymic progenitors. Hyperexpanded clones declined; after one year, newly produced T cells mostly supplied diversity.

This clonotype was picked up many times. What it recognizes is unknown. This CDR3 has 12 amino acids. The germline gives CDR1 SGHTA, CDR2 FQGTGA. Trimming pared 5 bases from V and 7 bases from J, leaving 12 bases between. The TCRbeta library incorporated unique molecular identifiers. MiXCR, run by TCRdb on the PCR reads, gives a single entry per CDR3 protein. The sample lists about 260,000 distinct CDR3 sequences, 11% occurring once. The specimen was peripheral blood, collected 180 days after TCRalphabeta/CD19-depleted stem cell transplant. The V and J genes are TRBV7-3 and TRBJ2-7; D remains unclear. The sequence was obtained from a male patient aged 2 to 9 who had a stem cell transplant for chronic granulomatous disease, so the T cells may come from the graft donor. CDR3 residues: CASSKFDKEQYF. DNA for the CDR3: TGTGCCAGCAGCAAATTTGACAAAGAGCAGTACTTC.